These T cell receptor beta chains were read from a single sample in a study of CD8 T cells in Susac syndrome. TCRdb re-derived calls from the immunoSEQ multiplex PCR reads in MiXCR, one entry per CDR3 protein. The data show about 49,000 distinct CDR3 sequences, 93% seen once. The sequenced sample consisted of CD8+ T cells from PBMCs. These receptors originate from a human donor in good health. The conserved cysteine and the conserved F or W are not part of the CDR3 here.

>TRBV7-9|TRBJ1-2
ASSQEGGYT
>TRBV11-2|TRBJ2-5
ASSPTGAGTYQETQY
>TRBV6-6|TRBJ2-5
ASSRDTAETQY
>TRBV28|TRBJ2-3
ASSSGTDWGRDTQY
>TRBV13|TRBJ2-1
ASSLTGSHNEQF
>TRBV12-3/TRBV12-4|TRBJ1-1
ASSFGGTTEAF
>TRBV7-9|TRBJ2-5
ASSYLDREETQY
>TRBV24-1|TRBJ2-2
ATSDLPGQSYTGELF
>TRBV5-4|TRBJ2-7
ASSRLQGSHEQY
>TRBV29-1|TRBJ2-7
SVKTAHEQY
>TRBV9|TRBJ2-2
ASSVAGVSTGELF
>TRBV12-3/TRBV12-4|TRBJ2-5
ASSPRAFRETQY
>TRBV29-1|TRBJ2-7
SVEGGQGAAYEQY
>TRBV27|TRBJ2-1
ASSFLSKEQF
>TRBV3-1|TRBJ2-5
ASSPPGGQGETQY
>TRBV5-1|TRBJ2-5
ASSVGVEGGETQY
>TRBV12-3/TRBV12-4|TRBJ2-1
ASSLGIEWF
>TRBV13|TRBJ2-3
ASSLRTVDTDTQY